These 23 T cell receptor beta chains originate from one sample sequenced in a study of OX40 agonist ivuxolimab in advanced cancers. TCRdb's copy holds only in-frame clones and misses some; the assay was immunoSEQ multiplex PCR. The table has around 60,000 clones, approximately 88% seen once. The material sequenced was CD4+ or CD8+ T cells sorted from blood, taken in a trial of the OX40 agonist ivuxolimab. All receptors come from an adult with an advanced solid tumor such as melanoma, head and neck, liver or kidney cancer.

The chain uses TRBV10-3 and TRBJ2-5, with 14 nucleotides matching TRBD2. CDR3 length equals 18 residues. Germline-derived CDR1 and CDR2 are ENHRY and SYGVKD. V shed 5 bases, J shed 4 bases, and the junction held 12 bases outside the gene matches. The CDR3 DNA sequence: TGTGCCATCAGTCCCCAGACTAGCGGGGGGGCGTTAGGAGAGACCCAGTACTTC. It encodes CAISPQTSGGALGETQYF.

V usage is TRBV15 and J usage is TRBJ2-7; TRBD1 might be the D (6 bases). The V gene lost 6 bases and the J gene lost 2 bases, with 14 bases spanning the gap. The germline V gene has CDR1 LNHNV and CDR2 YYDKDF (reference sequence). This CDR3 is 14 amino acids long. As DNA, the CDR3 is TGTGCCACCAGGCGTCAACAGGGCCCCTACGAGCAGTACTTC. It encodes CATRRQQGPYEQYF.

This clone was seen only once. This rearrangement joins TRBV5-4 to TRBJ1-2; 7 bases fit TRBD1. The germline CDR1 and CDR2 sequences are SGHNT and YYREEE (reference sequence). This CDR3 region has 15 residues. The V and J ends lost 0 bases and 4 bases, in that order; junction bases with no gene match: 6. CDR3 residues: CASSLEQGIAYGYTF. CDR3 DNA: TGTGCCAGCAGCTTGGAACAGGGGATCGCCTATGGCTACACCTTC.

This clone was detected only once. V is TRBV18 and J is TRBJ2-1, with 16 bases matching TRBD2. Germline V CDR1 and CDR2: KGHSH, LQKENI. Losses at the gene ends were 0 bases for V and 7 bases for J; bases not matched to a gene: 0. The CDR3 totals 16 residues. CDR3 sequence reads: CASSPPGLAGGNEQFF. CDR3 coding DNA: TGTGCCAGCTCACCACCGGGACTAGCGGGGGGGAATGAGCAGTTCTTC.

V and J are TRBV27 and TRBJ2-4, with 7 bases identical to TRBD1. Germline V gene sequence: CDR1 MNHEY, CDR2 SMNVEV (reference sequence). Trimming took 2 bases from V and 0 from J; bases not matched to a gene: 10. The CDR3 covers 18 residues. In DNA, the CDR3 is TGTGCCAGCAGTTTAGTTGGGACAGATTTATTAGCCAAAAACATTCAGTACTTC. Its protein is CASSLVGTDLLAKNIQYF.

The chain has TRBV28 and TRBJ1-5; perhaps TRBD1 as D (6 bases). Germline V gives CDR1 MDHEN, CDR2 SYDVKM. V gave up 4 bases and J gave up 0 bases, with 10 bases separating them. The CDR3 consists of 15 residues. CDR3 region: CASSSQGLSNQPQHF. Written as DNA, the CDR3 is TGTGCCAGCAGTTCACAGGGACTTAGCAATCAGCCCCAGCATTTT.

The V call is TRBV30, the J call TRBJ2-7; a possible D gene is TRBD1 (6 bases). Trimming cost V 2 bases and J 0 bases, with 20 bases left between them. Germline CDR1 reads GTSNPN; CDR2 reads SVGIG (reference sequence). This CDR3 has 17 residues. Here the CDR3 DNA reads TGTGCCTGGAGTCCCCGTCCGACAGGTCTCTACTCCTACGAGCAGTACTTC. Amino acid sequence: CAWSPRPTGLYSYEQYF.

The rearrangement links TRBV30 to TRBJ1-2; 7 bases line up with TRBD1. J lost 4 bases, V lost 2 bases, and 4 bases had no gene match. Per germline, CDR1 GTSNPN and CDR2 SVGIG (reference sequence). The CDR3 is made up of 13 amino acids. The chain's CDR3 is CAWSRTGLYGYTF. The DNA of the CDR3 is TGTGCCTGGAGTCGGACAGGTCTCTATGGCTACACCTTC. Filled out from reference TRBV30 and TRBJ1-2, the complete variable domain reads SQTIHQWPATLVQPVGSPLSLECTVEGTSNPNLYWYRQAAGRGLQLLFYSVGIGQISSEVPQNLSASRPQDRQFILSSKKLLLSDSGFYLCAWSRTGLYGYTFGSGTRLTVV.

The V and J genes are TRBV30 and TRBJ1-2; D unclear. Germline V gene sequence: CDR1 GTSNPN, CDR2 SVGIG (reference sequence). This CDR3 region has 11 residues. V lost 2 bases and J lost 5, with 6 bases in between. The CDR3 here is CAWSPGYGYTF. For the CDR3, the DNA is TGTGCCTGGAGTCCGGGTTATGGCTACACCTTC. Full variable domain (outside the CDR3, taken from reference TRBV30 and TRBJ1-2): SQTIHQWPATLVQPVGSPLSLECTVEGTSNPNLYWYRQAAGRGLQLLFYSVGIGQISSEVPQNLSASRPQDRQFILSSKKLLLSDSGFYLCAWSPGYGYTFGSGTRLTVV.

This clone occurred once. CDR3 residues: CASSFQPGNTEAFF. In nucleotides, the CDR3 is TGTGCCAGCAGCTTCCAACCGGGGAACACTGAAGCTTTCTTT. V gene TRBV7-3 combines with J gene TRBJ1-1; D not certain. V gave up 3 bases and J gave up 1 base, with 9 bases separating them. The germline V gene has CDR1 SGHTA and CDR2 FQGTGA. There are 14 residues in the CDR3.

V gene TRBV30 combines with J gene TRBJ1-1, with 7 bases that match TRBD1. The CDR3 loop spans 14 amino acids. Germline values: CDR1 GTSNPN, CDR2 SVGIG (reference sequence). V was pared by 3 bases and J by 6 bases, with 10 bases of the junction left unmatched. CDR3 protein: CAWSWTTGVPEAFF. The CDR3 DNA sequence: TGTGCCTGGAGCTGGACAACAGGGGTACCTGAAGCTTTCTTT.

V gene TRBV2 combines with J gene TRBJ2-1, with 7 bases fitting TRBD1. Trimming cost V 10 bases and J 7 bases; bases outside gene matches: 10. From germline, CDR1 is SNHLY and CDR2 FYNNEI. This CDR3 contains 13 residues. The CDR3 spells CAIYNQGVNEQFF. The CDR3 DNA follows: TGTGCCATATACAACCAGGGGGTGAATGAGCAGTTCTTC.

About this clone itself: The same CDR3 can be traced to other DNA sequences in this sample. The rearrangement links TRBV5-1 to TRBJ1-1, with TRBD1 matching 8 bases. Unmatched junction bases numbered 6, after V lost 4 bases and J lost 1 base. Germline CDR1 and CDR2: SGHRS and YFSETQ. The CDR3 is 15 residues long. The CDR3 is CASSPSGTGNTEAFF. In DNA, the CDR3 is TGCGCCAGCAGCCCTAGTGGGACAGGGAACACTGAAGCTTTCTTT. The full variable domain, with the rest looked up from reference TRBV5-1 and TRBJ1-1, is KAGVTQTPRYLIKTRGQQVTLSCSPISGHRSVSWYQQTPGQGLQFLFEYFSETQRNKGNFPGRFSGRQFSNSRSEMNVSTLELGDSALYLCASSPSGTGNTEAFFGQGTRLTVV.

The chain couples TRBV27 to TRBJ2-3, with 9 bases lining up with TRBD1. With V trimmed by 6 bases and J by 6 bases, 4 bases remained unmatched. This CDR3 region has 13 residues. CDR1 MNHEY and CDR2 SMNVEV come from the germline V gene (reference sequence). The CDR3 loop is CASRRTGEDTQYF. The CDR3 DNA is TGTGCCAGCAGGCGGACAGGGGAGGATACGCAGTATTTT.

The V and J genes are TRBV4-3 and TRBJ2-7; D uncertain. Per the germline V gene, CDR1 is LGHNA and CDR2 is YSLEER. The CDR3 has 16 amino acids. With 4 bases removed from V and 4 bases from J, the gap between germline ends came to 20 bases. Written as DNA, the CDR3 is TGCGCCAGCAGCCTAACCCAAAGTGGCGGAGTATACGAGCAGTACTTC. It yields the protein CASSLTQSGGVYEQYF.

The chain joins TRBV11-3 to TRBJ2-6, with D possibly TRBD1 on 6 matching bases. The CDR3 has 15 residues. The V and J ends lost 5 bases and 3 bases respectively, with 11 bases between them. Germline-derived CDR1 and CDR2 are SGHNT and YENEEA. CDR3: CASSLRGGGANVLTF. As DNA, the CDR3 is TGTGCCAGCAGCCTAAGAGGGGGTGGGGCCAACGTCCTGACTTTC.

The V call is TRBV30, the J call TRBJ2-7, with D uncertain. Germline CDR1 is GTSNPN and CDR2 is SVGIG (reference sequence). There are 13 residues in the CDR3. V was shortened by 4 bases and J by 3 bases, with 13 bases between the two germline ends. The CDR3 region is CAWKRRGVYEQYF. CDR3 DNA sequence: TGTGCCTGGAAGAGGAGAGGTGTCTACGAGCAGTACTTC.

V usage is TRBV6-1 and J usage is TRBJ1-4; 7 bases are shared with TRBD1. Germline CDR1 reads MNHNS; CDR2 reads SASEGT. The CDR3 consists of 15 residues. V shed 5 bases, J shed 7 bases, and the junction held 10 bases outside the gene matches. CDR3 sequence: CASSSQTGIGEKLFF. The CDR3 DNA sequence: TGTGCCAGCAGTTCCCAGACAGGGATTGGTGAAAAACTGTTTTTT.

The chain couples TRBV2 to TRBJ2-7, with 11 bases fitting TRBD1. V lost 8 bases to trimming and J lost 2 bases; unmatched junction nucleotides: 5. Germline values: CDR1 SNHLY, CDR2 FYNNEI. The CDR3 runs to 14 residues. CDR3 region: CASGQGARTYEQYF. In nucleotides, the CDR3 is TGTGCCAGCGGACAGGGGGCTCGTACCTACGAGCAGTACTTC.

The genes are TRBV27 and TRBJ1-2, with 8 bases matching TRBD1. V shed 5 bases and J 0 bases; nucleotides not matched to a gene: 5. The CDR3 consists of 15 residues. Germline values: CDR1 MNHEY, CDR2 SMNVEV (reference sequence). CDR3 residues: CASSPWTGPNYGYTF. The CDR3 DNA reads as TGTGCCAGCAGTCCCTGGACAGGGCCTAACTATGGCTACACCTTC.

The CDR3 region is CASSRDFNQPQHF. CDR3 nucleotide sequence: TGTGCCAGTAGCCGGGACTTCAATCAGCCCCAGCATTTT. This chain joins TRBV19 and TRBJ1-5, with a possible D match to TRBD1 (5 bases). V was trimmed by 6 bases and J by 3 bases, leaving 9 bases between them. Germline-derived CDR1 and CDR2 are LNHDA and SQIVND (reference sequence). This CDR3 contains 13 residues.

This sequence joins TRBV2 and TRBJ1-2; D is undetermined. The CDR3 spans 12 residues. V shed 3 bases and J shed 4 bases, with 6 bases lying between them. Germline CDR1 is SNHLY and CDR2 is FYNNEI. CDR3 protein: CASSDSRYGYTF. The DNA for the CDR3 is TGTGCCAGCAGTGACAGTCGCTATGGCTACACCTTC. Filled out from reference TRBV2 and TRBJ1-2, the complete variable domain reads EPEVTQTPSHQVTQMGQEVILRCVPISNHLYFYWYRQILGQKVEFLVSFYNNEISEKSEIFDDQFSVERPDGSNFTLKIRSTKLEDSAMYFCASSDSRYGYTFGSGTRLTVV.

The V call is TRBV29-1, the J call TRBJ1-2, with TRBD1 matching 8 bases. The germline V gene has CDR1 SQVTM and CDR2 ANQGSEA. V dropped 6 bases and J dropped 4; count of bases not matched to a gene: 7. The CDR3 extends over 13 amino acids. CDR3 DNA: TGCAGCGTGAGGACAGGGAAAAGCTATGGCTACACCTTC. The encoded protein is CSVRTGKSYGYTF. The whole variable domain, filled in from reference TRBV29-1 and TRBJ1-2, reads SAVISQKPSRDICQRGTSLTIQCQVDSQVTMMFWYRQQPGQSLTLIATANQGSEATYESGFVIDKFPISRPNLTFSTLTVSNMSPEDSSIYLCSVRTGKSYGYTFGSGTRLTVV.